Each of the 5 T cell receptor beta chains below was sequenced from the same sample in a study of blood T cells in healthy people across ages. Next came a second PCR, run for roughly 6 to 11 cycles, which used a sample-barcoded 5' primer along with a J-beta primer mix. TCRdb redid the calling of the 5' RACE reads with MiXCR, one entry per CDR3 protein. The data hold about 720,000 distinct CDR3 sequences, with 20% to 25% observed a single time. The sample taken for sequencing was blood. These receptors came from a man in his 70s in good health.

The CDR3 loop is CASSVRAGGPYEQFF. CDR3 coding DNA: TGTGCCAGCAGTGTTAGAGCGGGGGGGCCTTATGAGCAGTTCTTC. The chain combines TRBV2 with TRBJ2-1, with TRBD2 matching over 10 bases. V was clipped by 4 bases and J by 8 bases; unmatched bases: 8. CDR3 length: 15 residues. Germline CDR1 is SNHLY and CDR2 is FYNNEI.

This clonotype turned up a few times. The chain recombines TRBV7-9 with TRBJ1-1; D gene uncertain. V was clipped by 5 bases and J by 1 base, with 11 bases between them. CDR3 size: 14 residues. CDR1 and CDR2 (germline): SEHNR, FQNEAQ (reference sequence). CDR3 in DNA: TGTGCCAGCAGCGACACGGACGGGAACACTGAAGCTTTCTTT. It specifies CASSDTDGNTEAFF.

This clonotype was seen repeatedly, ten times or more. The chain has TRBV2 and TRBJ2-1; D unclear. V lost 3 bases to trimming and J lost 3 bases, with 6 bases between them. The V gene's germline CDR1 is SNHLY and CDR2 FYNNEI. The CDR3 covers 13 residues. This chain's CDR3 is CASSDSNYNEQFF. In nucleotides, the CDR3 is TGTGCCAGCAGTGATAGTAACTACAATGAGCAGTTCTTC.

The chain joins TRBV6-2 or TRBV6-3 to TRBJ1-2, with unresolved D. The V and J ends lost 4 bases and 0 bases respectively, with 12 bases between them. CDR1 and CDR2 (germline): MNHEY, SVGEGT. This CDR3 contains 15 residues. DNA for the CDR3: TGTGCCAGCAGTTGGAGGAGGCAGACTAACTATGGCTACACCTTC. Its protein is CASSWRRQTNYGYTF.

This clonotype was seen a handful of times. CDR3 in amino acids: CASSLKASWTEAFF. The CDR3 coding sequence is TGTGCCAGCAGCCTTAAAGCTTCATGGACAGAAGCTTTCTTT. The V and J genes are TRBV5-4 and TRBJ1-1; D might be TRBD1 (5 bases). The germline CDR1 and CDR2 sequences are SGHNT and YYREEE (reference sequence). The CDR3 has 14 amino acids. V lost 4 bases to trimming and J lost 8 bases, with 18 bases between them. Drawing the rest from reference TRBV5-4 and TRBJ1-1, the complete variable domain is ETGVTQSPTHLIKTRGQQVTLRCSSQSGHNTVSWYQQALGQGPQFIFQYYREEENGRGNFPPRFSGLQFPNYSSELNVNALELDDSALYLCASSLKASWTEAFFGQGTRLTVV.